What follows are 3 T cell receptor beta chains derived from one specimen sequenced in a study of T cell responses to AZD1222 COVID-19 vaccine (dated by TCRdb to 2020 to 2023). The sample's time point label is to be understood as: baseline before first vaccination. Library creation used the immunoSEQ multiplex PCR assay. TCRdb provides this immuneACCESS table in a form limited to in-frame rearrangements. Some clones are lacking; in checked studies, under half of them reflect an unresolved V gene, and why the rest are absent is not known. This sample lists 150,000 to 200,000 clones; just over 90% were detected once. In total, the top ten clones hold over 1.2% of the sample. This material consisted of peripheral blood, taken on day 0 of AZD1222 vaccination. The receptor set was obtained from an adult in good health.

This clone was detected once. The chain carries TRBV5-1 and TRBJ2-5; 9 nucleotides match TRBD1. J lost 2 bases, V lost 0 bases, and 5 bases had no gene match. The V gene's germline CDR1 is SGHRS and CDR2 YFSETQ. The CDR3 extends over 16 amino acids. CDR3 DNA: TGCGCCAGCAGCTTGGTCATCGGGACAGGGCAAGAGACCCAGTACTTC. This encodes CASSLVIGTGQETQYF.

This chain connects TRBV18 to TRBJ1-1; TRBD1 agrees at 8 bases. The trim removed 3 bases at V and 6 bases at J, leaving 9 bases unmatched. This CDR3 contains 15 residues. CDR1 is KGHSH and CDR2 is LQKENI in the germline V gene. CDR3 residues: CASSPLTGVTPEAFF. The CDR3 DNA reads TGTGCCAGCTCACCTCTGACAGGGGTAACTCCTGAAGCTTTCTTT. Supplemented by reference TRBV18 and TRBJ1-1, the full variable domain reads NAGVMQNPRHLVRRRGQEARLRCSPMKGHSHVYWYRQLPEEGLKFMVYLQKENIIDESGMPKERFSAEFPKEGPSILRIQQVVRGDSAAYFCASSPLTGVTPEAFFGQGTRLTVV.

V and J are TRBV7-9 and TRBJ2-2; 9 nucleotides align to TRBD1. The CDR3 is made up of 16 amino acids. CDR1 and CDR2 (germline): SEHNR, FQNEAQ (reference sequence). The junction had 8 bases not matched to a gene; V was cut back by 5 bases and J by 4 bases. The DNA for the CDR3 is TGTGCCAGCAGCCCTTCCGGGACAGGGAGCACCGGGGAGCTGTTTTTT. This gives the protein CASSPSGTGSTGELFF.